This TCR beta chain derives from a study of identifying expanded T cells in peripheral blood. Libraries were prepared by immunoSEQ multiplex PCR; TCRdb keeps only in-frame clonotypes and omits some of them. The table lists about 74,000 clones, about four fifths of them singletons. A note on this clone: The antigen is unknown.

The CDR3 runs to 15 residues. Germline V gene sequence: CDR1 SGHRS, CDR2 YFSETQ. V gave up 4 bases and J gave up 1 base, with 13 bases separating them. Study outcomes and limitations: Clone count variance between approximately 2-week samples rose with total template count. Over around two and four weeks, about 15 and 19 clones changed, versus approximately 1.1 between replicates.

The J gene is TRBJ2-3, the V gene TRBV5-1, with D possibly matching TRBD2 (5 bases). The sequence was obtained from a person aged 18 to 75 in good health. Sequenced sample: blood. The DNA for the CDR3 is TGCGCCAGCAGCGCTGGACTTTCGGGCACAGATACGCAGTATTTT. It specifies CASSAGLSGTDTQYF.